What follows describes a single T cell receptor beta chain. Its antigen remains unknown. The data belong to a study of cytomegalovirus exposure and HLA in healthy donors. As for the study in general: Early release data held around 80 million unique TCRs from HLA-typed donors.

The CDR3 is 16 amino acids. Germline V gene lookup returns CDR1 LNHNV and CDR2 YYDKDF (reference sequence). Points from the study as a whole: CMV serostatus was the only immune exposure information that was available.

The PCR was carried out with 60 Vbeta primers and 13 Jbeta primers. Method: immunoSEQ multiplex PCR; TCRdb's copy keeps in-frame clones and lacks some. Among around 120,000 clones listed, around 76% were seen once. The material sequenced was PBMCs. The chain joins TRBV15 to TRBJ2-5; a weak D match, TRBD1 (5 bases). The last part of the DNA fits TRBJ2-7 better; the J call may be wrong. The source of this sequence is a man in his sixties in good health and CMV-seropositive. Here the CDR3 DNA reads TGTGCCACCAGCAGAGATCGGGCAGGGCTTGGGTACGAGCAGTACTTC. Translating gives CATSRDRAGLGYEQYF.